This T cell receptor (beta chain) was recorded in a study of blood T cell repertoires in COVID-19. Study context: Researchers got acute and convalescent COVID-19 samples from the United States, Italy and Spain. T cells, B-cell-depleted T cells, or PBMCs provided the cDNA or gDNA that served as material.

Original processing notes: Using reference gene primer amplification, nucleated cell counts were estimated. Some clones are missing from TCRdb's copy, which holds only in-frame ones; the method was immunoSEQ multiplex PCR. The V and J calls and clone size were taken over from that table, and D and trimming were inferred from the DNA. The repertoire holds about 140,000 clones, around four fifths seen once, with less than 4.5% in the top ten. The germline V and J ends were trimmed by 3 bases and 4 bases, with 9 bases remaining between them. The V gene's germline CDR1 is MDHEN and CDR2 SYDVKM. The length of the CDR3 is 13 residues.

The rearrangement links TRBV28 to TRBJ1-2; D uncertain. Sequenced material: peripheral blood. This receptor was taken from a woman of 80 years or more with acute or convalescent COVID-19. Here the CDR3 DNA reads TGTGCCAGCAGTTTTCTTCCGAGCTATGGCTACACCTTC. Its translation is CASSFLPSYGYTF.